Below, one TCR beta chain is given with its context. The clone's antigen remains unknown. It has no much larger one-base neighbor in the sample; base qualities were not kept. This record comes from a study of cytomegalovirus exposure and HLA in healthy donors listed by TCRdb under 2017. The study in broad terms: The roughly 700 repertoires of the first cohort and the 120 validation repertoires were produced on the same platform, according to a later analysis. The study combined high-throughput TCR immunosequencing, statistical association of individual TCRs with disease status, and machine learning to predict cytomegalovirus infection status. A separate validation cohort of roughly 110 different subjects was used in addition to the approximately 700-subject first cohort. The study aimed to test whether signatures of past pathogen exposure could be identified by cataloging public T cell receptors.

From a lookup of the germline V gene, CDR1 and CDR2 are LGHNA and YSLEER. V was cut back by 4 bases and J by 3 bases, leaving a gap of 14 bases between them. From the cysteine through the phenylalanine, the CDR3 covers 15 amino acids. The only DNA kept is the CDR3, 45 bases in frame from the first base. Separate from the approximately 670-subject first cohort, the validation cohort of roughly 110 subjects was the group to which the donors belonged. Results and caveats for the whole study, not just this receptor: Cytomegalovirus status was reported to be diagnosed by the classifier with high specificity and sensitivity in both the original and validation cohorts. All 130 or so repertoires were used to score co-occurrence in the validation cohort in a later analysis, because that analysis had no HLA typing for the cohort. The study listed 164 TCR beta chains as associated with cytomegalovirus. Three of the identified cytomegalovirus-associated TCR beta chains were confirmed in vitro to be specific for cytomegalovirus antigens. It was suggested by the authors that the approach could potentially be generalized to other disease states and immunological phenotypes. Subsequent analysis determined that TCRs grouped into clusters in the first cohort also showed a tendency toward co-occurrence across the roughly 120 validation repertoires, and about 94% of cluster scores exceeded 0. Most TCR sequences were seen in very few donors, while some public TCRs were found in many individuals.

Libraries were made using the immunoSEQ multiplex PCR assay. Per the authors' processing: A statistical classification framework was built for diagnosing cytomegalovirus status from the catalog of TCR beta chain sequences. The immuneACCESS repertoire file appears here via TCRdb, limited to in-frame rearrangements. These files lack a portion of the clones; in checked studies, under half of the deficit traces to unresolved V genes, and the cause of the others is not known. D and trimming come from the DNA, and the V and J calls and clone size come from that table. Here the sample has some 320,000 clones; around 90% occur a single time. The top ten clones comprise approximately 1% of the sample.

The source of this sequence is a woman in her 30s in good health and CMV-seropositive. The source material was PBMCs. The chain couples TRBV4-3 to TRBJ2-3; too little of a D gene remains to name it. The DNA sequence reads TGCGCCAGCAGCCTAGGATTCCTAGGGACAGATACGCAGTATTTT. Its product reads: CASSLGFLGTDTQYF.